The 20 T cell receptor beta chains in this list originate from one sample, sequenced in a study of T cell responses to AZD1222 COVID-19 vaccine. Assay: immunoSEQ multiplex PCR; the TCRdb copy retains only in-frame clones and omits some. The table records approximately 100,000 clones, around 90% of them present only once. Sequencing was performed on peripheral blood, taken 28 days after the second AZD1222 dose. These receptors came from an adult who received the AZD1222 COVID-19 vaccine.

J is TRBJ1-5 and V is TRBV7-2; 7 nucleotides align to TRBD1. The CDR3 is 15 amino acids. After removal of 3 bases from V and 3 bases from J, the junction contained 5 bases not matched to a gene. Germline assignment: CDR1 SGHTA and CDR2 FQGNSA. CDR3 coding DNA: TGTGCCAGCAGCTTGGACAGGAATCTCAATCAGCCCCAGCATTTT. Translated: CASSLDRNLNQPQHF.

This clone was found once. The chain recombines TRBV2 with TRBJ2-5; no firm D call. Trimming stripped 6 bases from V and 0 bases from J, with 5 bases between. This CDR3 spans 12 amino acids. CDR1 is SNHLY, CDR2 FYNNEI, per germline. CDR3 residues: CASRRYQETQYF. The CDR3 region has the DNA TGTGCCAGCAGGCGGTACCAAGAGACCCAGTACTTC.

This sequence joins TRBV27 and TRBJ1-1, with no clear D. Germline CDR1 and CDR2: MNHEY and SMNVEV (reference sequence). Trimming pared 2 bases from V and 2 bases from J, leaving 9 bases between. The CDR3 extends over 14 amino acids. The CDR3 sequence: CASSLEGFNTEAFF. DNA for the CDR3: TGTGCCAGCAGTTTAGAGGGATTTAACACTGAAGCTTTCTTT.

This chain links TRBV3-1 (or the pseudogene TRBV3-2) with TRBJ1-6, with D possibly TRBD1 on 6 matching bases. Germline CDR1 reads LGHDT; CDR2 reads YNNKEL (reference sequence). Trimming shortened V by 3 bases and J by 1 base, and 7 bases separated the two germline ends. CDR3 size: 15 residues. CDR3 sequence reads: CASSHRGSYNSPLHF. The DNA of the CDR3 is TGTGCCAGCAGCCACAGGGGATCCTATAATTCACCCCTCCACTTT.

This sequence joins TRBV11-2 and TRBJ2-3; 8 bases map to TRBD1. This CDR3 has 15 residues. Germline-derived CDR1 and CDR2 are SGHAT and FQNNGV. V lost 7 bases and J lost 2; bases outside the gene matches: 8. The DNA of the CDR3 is TGTGCCAGCACCCTGACAGGGGCCCTCACAGATACGCAGTATTTT. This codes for CASTLTGALTDTQYF.

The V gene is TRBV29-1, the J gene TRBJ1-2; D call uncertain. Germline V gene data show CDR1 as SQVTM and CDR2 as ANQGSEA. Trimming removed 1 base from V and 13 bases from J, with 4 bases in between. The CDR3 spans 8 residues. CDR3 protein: CSVEGSTF. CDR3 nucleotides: TGCAGCGTTGAAGGGTCCACCTTC.

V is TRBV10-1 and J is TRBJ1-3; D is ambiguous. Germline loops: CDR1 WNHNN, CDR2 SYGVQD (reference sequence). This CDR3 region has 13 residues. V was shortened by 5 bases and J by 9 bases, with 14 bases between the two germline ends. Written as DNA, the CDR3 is TGCGCCAGCAGTAAAGACCGGGGTGGCACCATATATTTT. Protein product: CASSKDRGGTIYF.

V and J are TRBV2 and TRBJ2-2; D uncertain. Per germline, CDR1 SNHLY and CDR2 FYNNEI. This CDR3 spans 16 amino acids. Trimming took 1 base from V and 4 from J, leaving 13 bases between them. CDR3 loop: CASSEVSGVGTGELFF. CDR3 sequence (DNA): TGTGCCAGCAGTGAAGTGTCTGGGGTCGGCACCGGGGAGCTGTTTTTT.

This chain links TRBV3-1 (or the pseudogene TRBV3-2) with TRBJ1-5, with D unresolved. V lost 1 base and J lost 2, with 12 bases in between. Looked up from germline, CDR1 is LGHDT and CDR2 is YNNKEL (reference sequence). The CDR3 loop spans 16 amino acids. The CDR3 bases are TGTGCCAGCAGCCAAGGGAGGACCTCGGGCAATCAGCCCCAGCATTTT. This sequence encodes CASSQGRTSGNQPQHF.

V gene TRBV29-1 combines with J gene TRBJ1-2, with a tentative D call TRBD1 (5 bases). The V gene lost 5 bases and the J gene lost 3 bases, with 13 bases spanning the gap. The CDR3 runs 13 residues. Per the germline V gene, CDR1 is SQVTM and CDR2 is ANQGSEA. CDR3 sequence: CSVTSSTDYGYTF. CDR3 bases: TGCAGCGTTACCAGTTCGACAGACTATGGCTACACCTTC.

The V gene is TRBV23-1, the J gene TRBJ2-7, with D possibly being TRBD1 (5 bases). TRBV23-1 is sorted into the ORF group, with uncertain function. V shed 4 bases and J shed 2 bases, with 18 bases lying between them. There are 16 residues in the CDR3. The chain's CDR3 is CASSPPKGSVAYEQYF. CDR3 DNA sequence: TGCGCCAGCAGTCCCCCAAAGGGGTCCGTAGCCTACGAGCAGTACTTC.

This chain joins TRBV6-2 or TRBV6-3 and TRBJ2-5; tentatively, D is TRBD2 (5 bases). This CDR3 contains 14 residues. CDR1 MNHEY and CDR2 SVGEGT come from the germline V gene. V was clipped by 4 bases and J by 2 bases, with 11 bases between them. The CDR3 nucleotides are TGTGCCAGCAGTTTCCTACTAGTACAAGAGACCCAGTACTTC. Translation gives CASSFLLVQETQYF.

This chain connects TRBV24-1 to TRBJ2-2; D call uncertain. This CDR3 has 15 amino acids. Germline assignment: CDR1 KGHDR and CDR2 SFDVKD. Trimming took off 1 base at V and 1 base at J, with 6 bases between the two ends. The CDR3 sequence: CATSDLYVNTGELFF. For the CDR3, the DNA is TGTGCCACCAGTGATTTATACGTGAACACCGGGGAGCTGTTTTTT.

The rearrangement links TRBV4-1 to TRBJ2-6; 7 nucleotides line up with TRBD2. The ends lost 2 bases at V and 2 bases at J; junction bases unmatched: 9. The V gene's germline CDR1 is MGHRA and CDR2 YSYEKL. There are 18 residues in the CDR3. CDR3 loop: CASSQSRVRGAGANVLTF. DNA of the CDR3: TGCGCCAGCAGCCAATCTAGGGTCCGGGGGGCTGGGGCCAACGTCCTGACTTTC.

The CDR3 nucleotides are TGCGCCAGCAGCTCTTTCTCGGGCCCTGGAAACACCATATATTTT. Protein: CASSSFSGPGNTIYF. The genes are TRBV23-1 and TRBJ1-3; unclear D gene. TRBV23-1 is an ORF for which the function is uncertain. The CDR3 runs to 15 residues. Trimming took 6 bases from V and 2 from J, leaving 14 bases between them.

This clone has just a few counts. CDR3 nucleotides: TGTGCCAGCAGCCCCGACAACTCCTACAATGAGCAGTTCTTC. The encoded protein is CASSPDNSYNEQFF. The chain employs TRBV9 and TRBJ2-1; D unresolved. Germline CDR1 is SGDLS and CDR2 is YYNGEE. V was cut by 4 bases and J by 0 bases, with 8 bases left in between. CDR3 length: 14 amino acids.

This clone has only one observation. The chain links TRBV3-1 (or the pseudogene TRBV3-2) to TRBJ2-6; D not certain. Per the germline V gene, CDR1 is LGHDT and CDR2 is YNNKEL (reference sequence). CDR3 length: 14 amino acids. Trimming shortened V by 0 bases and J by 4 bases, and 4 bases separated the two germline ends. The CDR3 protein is CASSQEGGANVLTF. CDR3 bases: TGTGCCAGCAGCCAAGAGGGCGGGGCCAACGTCCTGACTTTC.

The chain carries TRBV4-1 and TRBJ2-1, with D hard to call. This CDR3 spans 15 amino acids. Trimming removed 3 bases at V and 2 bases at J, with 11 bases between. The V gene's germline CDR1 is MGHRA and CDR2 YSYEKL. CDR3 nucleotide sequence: TGCGCCAGCAGCCAGGGTGGCGCCCCCTACAATGAGCAGTTCTTC. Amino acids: CASSQGGAPYNEQFF.

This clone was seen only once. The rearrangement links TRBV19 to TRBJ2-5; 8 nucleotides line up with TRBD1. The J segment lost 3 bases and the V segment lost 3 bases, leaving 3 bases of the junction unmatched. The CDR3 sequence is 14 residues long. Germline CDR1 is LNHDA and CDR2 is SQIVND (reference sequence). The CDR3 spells CASSIGGQEETQYF. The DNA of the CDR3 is TGTGCCAGTAGTATTGGGGGACAGGAAGAGACCCAGTACTTC.

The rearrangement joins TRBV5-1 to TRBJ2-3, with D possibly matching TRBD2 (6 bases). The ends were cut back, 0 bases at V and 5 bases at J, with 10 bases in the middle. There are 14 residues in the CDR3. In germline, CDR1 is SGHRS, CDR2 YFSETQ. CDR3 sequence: CASSLGGVEDTQYF. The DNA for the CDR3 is TGCGCCAGCAGCTTGGGCGGGGTGGAAGATACGCAGTATTTT.